This passage covers 21 T cell receptor beta chains from one sample sequenced in a study of blood T cell repertoires in COVID-19. The table came from immunoSEQ multiplex PCR; TCRdb's copy has only in-frame clones and leaves some out. Among just over 90,000 clones listed, roughly 79% were seen once. Sequenced sample: peripheral blood. The source is a human donor in a cohort sampled during active COVID-19.

The chain is built from TRBV6-1 and TRBJ2-5; D is ambiguous. There are 16 residues in the CDR3. V lost 2 bases and J 0 bases, leaving 13 bases between the germline ends. CDR1 is MNHNS, CDR2 SASEGT, per germline. The CDR3 region is CASSEIFGQDQETQYF. In DNA, the CDR3 is TGTGCCAGCAGTGAAATATTTGGGCAGGACCAAGAGACCCAGTACTTC.

This chain links TRBV4-1 with TRBJ1-3, with TRBD1 as a possible D gene (5 bases). Germline-derived CDR1 and CDR2 are MGHRA and YSYEKL. The V gene lost 0 bases and the J gene lost 2 bases, with 8 bases spanning the gap. This CDR3 comprises 15 residues. DNA of the CDR3: TGCGCCAGCAGCCAAGATCTCAGGGCTGGAAACACCATATATTTT. Protein product: CASSQDLRAGNTIYF.

The gene calls are TRBV6-5 and TRBJ1-1; D gene uncertain. The germline V and J ends were trimmed by 6 bases and 4 bases, with 6 bases remaining between them. This CDR3 is built from 11 residues. Germline assignment: CDR1 MNHEY and CDR2 SVGAGI. In DNA, the CDR3 is TGTGCCAGCAGGGAGGCCACTGAAGCTTTCTTT. Translated: CASREATEAFF.

The gene calls are TRBV18 and TRBJ2-5; a possible D gene is TRBD2 (5 bases). This CDR3 comprises 15 residues. Germline V gene sequence: CDR1 KGHSH, CDR2 LQKENI. V was pared by 1 base and J by 2 bases, with 11 bases between. CDR3 bases: TGTGCCAGCTCACCACAACCGGACTTACAAGAGACCCAGTACTTC. Translated, it gives CASSPQPDLQETQYF.

This clone occurred a few times. The rearrangement uses TRBV3-1 (or the pseudogene TRBV3-2) and TRBJ2-4, with 12 bases lining up with TRBD2. Trimming cost V 0 bases and J 1 base; bases outside gene matches: 10. The germline V gene encodes CDR1 LGHDT and CDR2 YNNKEL (reference sequence). The CDR3 covers 20 residues. Written as DNA, the CDR3 is TGTGCCAGCAGCCAAGATCTGGCTAGCGGGGGGGCCGGGGCCAAAAACATTCAGTACTTC. Translating gives CASSQDLASGGAGAKNIQYF.

V is TRBV28 and J is TRBJ2-4; 7 bases agree with TRBD1. The CDR3 totals 13 residues. The germline V gene encodes CDR1 MDHEN and CDR2 SYDVKM. Trimming cost V 6 bases and J 7 bases; bases outside gene matches: 6. The CDR3 DNA is TGTGCCAGCAGAGGGACAGCCTCGAACATTCAGTACTTC. Translation: CASRGTASNIQYF.

Worth noting for this clone: Mismatch with germline at one junction end may stem from a read error. The chain has TRBV5-1 and TRBJ2-3; maybe TRBD1 (7 bases). This CDR3 has 15 residues. Looked up from germline, CDR1 is SGHRS and CDR2 is YFSETQ. DNA of the CDR3: TGCGCCAGCAGCTGGACTCAGGGGGGCACCGATACGCAGTATTTT. Encoded protein: CASSWTQGGTDTQYF. The whole variable domain, filled in from reference TRBV5-1 and TRBJ2-3, reads KAGVTQTPRYLIKTRGQQVTLSCSPISGHRSVSWYQQTPGQGLQFLFEYFSETQRNKGNFPGRFSGRQFSNSRSEMNVSTLELGDSALYLCASSWTQGGTDTQYFGPGTRLTVL.

This clone appeared once. The J gene is TRBJ1-5, the V gene TRBV2; 10 bases match TRBD1. The CDR3 has 15 amino acids. With V trimmed by 7 bases and J by 2 bases, 5 bases remained unmatched. Germline V lookup: CDR1 SNHLY, CDR2 FYNNEI. CDR3 amino acids: CASTGDRGGNQPQHF. CDR3 coding DNA: TGTGCCAGCACCGGGGACAGGGGAGGCAATCAGCCCCAGCATTTT.

This chain links TRBV5-4 with TRBJ2-3; 12 nucleotides line up with TRBD2. The CDR3 is 17 residues long. V was clipped by 4 bases and J by 1 base; unmatched bases: 7. Germline V gives CDR1 SGHNT, CDR2 YYREEE (reference sequence). In nucleotides, the CDR3 is TGTGCCAGCAGCCCCCGACTAGCGGGGGCTGGCACAGATACGCAGTATTTT. It encodes CASSPRLAGAGTDTQYF.

This clone has only one observation. The V and J genes are TRBV28 and TRBJ1-5; TRBD1 is a possible D gene (5 bases). Trimming took 7 bases from V and 4 from J, leaving 23 bases between them. Germline V gives CDR1 MDHEN, CDR2 SYDVKM. This CDR3 contains 17 residues. CDR3 sequence reads: CASTPQLPVEGNQPQHF. Here the CDR3 DNA reads TGTGCCAGCACTCCCCAGCTTCCGGTGGAGGGGAATCAGCCCCAGCATTTT.

The V call is TRBV18, the J call TRBJ2-7, with TRBD1 as a possible D gene (5 bases). The V gene's germline CDR1 is KGHSH and CDR2 LQKENI. This CDR3 region has 13 residues. Trimming cost V 6 bases and J 5 bases, with 14 bases left between them. This chain's CDR3 is CASSFWQGHEQYF. The DNA for the CDR3 is TGTGCCAGCTCCTTTTGGCAGGGCCACGAGCAGTACTTC. Using reference TRBV18 and TRBJ2-7 for the parts outside the CDR3, the full variable domain is NAGVMQNPRHLVRRRGQEARLRCSPMKGHSHVYWYRQLPEEGLKFMVYLQKENIIDESGMPKERFSAEFPKEGPSILRIQQVVRGDSAAYFCASSFWQGHEQYFGPGTRLTVT.

There are many counts of this clone. This chain uses TRBV28 with TRBJ1-5; weak D call: TRBD1 (5 bases). The CDR3 totals 16 residues. Germline CDR1 and CDR2: MDHEN and SYDVKM. V shed 7 bases and J shed 7 bases, with 23 bases lying between them. This CDR3 is CASTKARRESSQPQHF. DNA of the CDR3: TGTGCCAGCACGAAAGCCCGCAGGGAAAGTAGCCAGCCCCAGCATTTT.

This clone appeared a single time. The J gene is TRBJ2-7, the V gene TRBV11-3; TRBD2 matches at 13 bases. The CDR3 spans 15 residues. With V trimmed by 6 bases and J by 5 bases, 7 bases remained unmatched. Germline V lookup: CDR1 SGHNT, CDR2 YENEEA. The CDR3 bases are TGTGCCAGCAGTTTCGGACTAGCGGGAGTCCACGAGCAGTACTTC. It translates to CASSFGLAGVHEQYF.

The chain links TRBV29-1 to TRBJ1-5; D is uncertain. Germline assignment: CDR1 SQVTM and CDR2 ANQGSEA. Trimming left V 8 bases short and J 9 bases short, with 8 bases between. The length of the CDR3 is 9 residues. CDR3: CSPPSPQHF. The DNA of the CDR3 is TGCAGCCCTCCGTCGCCCCAGCATTTT.

CDR3 bases: TGTGCCAGCTCACGCGACAGGTCTAGCACAGATACGCAGTATTTT. Translating gives CASSRDRSSTDTQYF. The V call is TRBV18, the J call TRBJ2-3; a weak D match, TRBD1 (6 bases). Germline loops: CDR1 KGHSH, CDR2 LQKENI. The CDR3 contains 15 residues. V lost 4 bases to trimming and J lost 0 bases, with 11 bases between them.

CDR3 protein: CASSLGTGRDTGELFF. CDR3 coding DNA: TGCGCCAGCAGCTTGGGGACAGGGAGGGACACCGGGGAGCTGTTTTTT. The chain joins TRBV5-1 to TRBJ2-2; D possibly corresponds to TRBD1 (8 bases). Between the trimmed V and J ends, which lost 0 bases and 3 bases, there was a span of 12 bases. CDR3 length: 16 amino acids. Germline V gene data show CDR1 as SGHRS and CDR2 as YFSETQ.

J is TRBJ2-1 and V is TRBV28, with 7 bases that match TRBD2. CDR1 is MDHEN and CDR2 is SYDVKM in the germline V gene. There are 14 residues in the CDR3. The V gene end was trimmed by 6 bases and the J gene end by 1 base; junction bases not matched to a gene: 3. The CDR3 sequence: CASRPSGSYNEQFF. As DNA, the CDR3 is TGTGCCAGCAGACCTAGCGGTTCCTACAATGAGCAGTTCTTC.

Remarks on this clone: Additional DNA sequences in this sample encode the identical CDR3. The gene calls are TRBV28 and TRBJ1-2; possibly TRBD1 for D (5 bases). Germline lookup yields CDR1 MDHEN and CDR2 SYDVKM. V was pared by 2 bases and J by 4 bases, with 8 bases between. The CDR3 contains 13 residues. The CDR3 sequence: CASSLLGGYGYTF. The CDR3 coding sequence is TGTGCCAGCAGTTTACTCGGGGGCTATGGCTACACCTTC.

The chain joins TRBV28 to TRBJ1-5; D is unclear. The germline V gene has CDR1 MDHEN and CDR2 SYDVKM. Trimming shortened V by 7 bases and J by 9 bases, and 13 bases separated the two germline ends. The CDR3 spans 12 residues. CDR3 DNA sequence: TGTGCCAGCACCCCCCGAGGAGTGCCCCAGCATTTT. Its protein product is CASTPRGVPQHF.

The gene calls are TRBV28 and TRBJ1-3; perhaps TRBD1 as D (6 bases). V was trimmed by 7 bases and J by 4 bases, leaving 14 bases between them. There are 14 residues in the CDR3. Per the germline V gene, CDR1 is MDHEN and CDR2 is SYDVKM. In DNA, the CDR3 is TGTGCCAGCACTACCCAGGGGATAGGAAACACCATATATTTT. This translates into CASTTQGIGNTIYF.

The J gene is TRBJ2-5, the V gene TRBV11-2, with TRBD2 matching over 10 bases. V shed 5 bases, J shed 4 bases, and the junction held 4 bases outside the gene matches. Germline-derived CDR1 and CDR2 are SGHAT and FQNNGV. The CDR3 covers 14 residues. DNA for the CDR3: TGTGCCAGCAGCCGTAGCGGGGGGATAGAGACCCAGTACTTC. This sequence encodes CASSRSGGIETQYF.